Sequencing of this T cell receptor (beta chain) was carried out in a study of glioma-infiltrating T cells after dendritic cell vaccination. For the study at large: Dendritic cell vaccination trial patients had either newly diagnosed or recurrent glioblastoma. The vaccine used monocyte-derived dendritic cells pulsed overnight with autologous tumor lysate. Study results and limitations: No direct clonality-survival link was found; a diverse polyclonal response may matter.

Amplification used 60 V beta primers and 13 J beta primers. Profiling relied on immunoSEQ multiplex PCR, and the TCRdb table lists in-frame clones only, not all of them. The sample carries fewer than 85,000 clones, 80% to 90% recorded once. This CDR3 contains 15 residues. Germline assignment: CDR1 SNHLY and CDR2 FYNNEI. Details on this clone: What it binds is unknown. One end of the junction is discordant with germline, which a read error may explain.

The clonotype comes from a human donor with glioblastoma. The sample in question was blood, obtained before dendritic cell vaccination. The chain combines TRBV2 with TRBJ2-7; 7 nucleotides align to TRBD2. CDR3 in DNA: TGTGCCAGCAGTGAAGGGACTAGTCGAACCTACGGGCAGTACTTC. The encoded protein is CASSEGTSRTYGQYF.